This T cell receptor beta chain derives from a study of T cell changes during pregnancy in multiple sclerosis. TCRdb's copy holds only in-frame clones and misses some; the assay was immunoSEQ multiplex PCR. The data contain 75,000 to 80,000 clones, about 92% of them singletons. Germline lookup yields CDR1 SGHDT and CDR2 YYEEEE. The length of the CDR3 is 14 residues. V dropped 2 bases and J dropped 6 bases, with 9 bases sitting between them. V and J are TRBV5-6 and TRBJ1-6; D might be TRBD1 (5 bases). The sample was peripheral blood, taken after pregnancy. The clonotype originates from a female donor in good health, enrolled as a control in a pregnancy study. CDR3 sequence reads: CASSFVGGNSPLHF. CDR3 nucleotides: TGTGCCAGCAGCTTTGTGGGGGGTAATTCACCCCTCCACTTT. Together with reference TRBV5-6 and TRBJ1-6, the CDR3 gives the full variable domain: DAGVTQSPTHLIKTRGQQVTLRCSPKSGHDTVSWYQQALGQGPQFIFQYYEEEERQRGNFPDRFSGHQFPNYSSELNVNALLLGDSALYLCASSFVGGNSPLHFGNGTRLTVT.